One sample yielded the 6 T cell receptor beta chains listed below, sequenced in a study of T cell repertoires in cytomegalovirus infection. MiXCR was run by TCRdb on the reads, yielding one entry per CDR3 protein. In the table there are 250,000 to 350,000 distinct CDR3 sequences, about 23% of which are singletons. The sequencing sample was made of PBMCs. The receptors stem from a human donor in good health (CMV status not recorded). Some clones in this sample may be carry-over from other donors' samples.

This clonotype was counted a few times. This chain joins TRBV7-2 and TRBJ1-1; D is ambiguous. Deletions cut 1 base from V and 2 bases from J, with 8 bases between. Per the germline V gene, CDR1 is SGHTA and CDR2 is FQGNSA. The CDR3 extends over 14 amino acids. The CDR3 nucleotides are TGTGCCAGCAGCTTAGAAGGTCTAAACACTGAAGCTTTCTTT. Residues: CASSLEGLNTEAFF.

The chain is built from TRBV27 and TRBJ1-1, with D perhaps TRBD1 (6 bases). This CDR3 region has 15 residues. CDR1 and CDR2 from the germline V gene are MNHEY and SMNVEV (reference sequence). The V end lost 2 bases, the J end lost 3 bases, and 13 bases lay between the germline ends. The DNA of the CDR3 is TGTGCCAGCAGTTTAGGGAGGGGGGCCTACACTGAAGCTTTCTTT. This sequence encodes CASSLGRGAYTEAFF.

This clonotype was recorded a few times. The CDR3 spells CASSESGTSGTQYF. The CDR3 DNA reads as TGCGCCAGCAGTGAGTCCGGGACTAGCGGGACCCAGTACTTC. This chain links TRBV10-1 with TRBJ2-5, with 11 bases matching TRBD2. The junction had 1 base not matched to a gene; V was cut back by 0 bases and J by 7 bases. CDR1 WNHNN and CDR2 SYGVQD come from the germline V gene (reference sequence). The CDR3 consists of 14 residues.

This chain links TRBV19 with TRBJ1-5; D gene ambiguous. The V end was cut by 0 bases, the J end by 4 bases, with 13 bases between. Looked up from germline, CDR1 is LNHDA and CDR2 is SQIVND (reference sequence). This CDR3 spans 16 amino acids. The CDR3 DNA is TGTGCCAGTAGTATAGAGGCGGGAGTGAGGAATCAGCCCCAGCATTTT. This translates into CASSIEAGVRNQPQHF.

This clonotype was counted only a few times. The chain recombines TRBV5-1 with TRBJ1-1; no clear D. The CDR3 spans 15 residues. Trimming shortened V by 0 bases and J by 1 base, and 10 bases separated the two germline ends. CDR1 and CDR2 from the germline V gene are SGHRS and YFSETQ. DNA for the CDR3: TGCGCCAGCAGCTTGGAAGGCGGACGGAACACTGAAGCTTTCTTT. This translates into CASSLEGGRNTEAFF.

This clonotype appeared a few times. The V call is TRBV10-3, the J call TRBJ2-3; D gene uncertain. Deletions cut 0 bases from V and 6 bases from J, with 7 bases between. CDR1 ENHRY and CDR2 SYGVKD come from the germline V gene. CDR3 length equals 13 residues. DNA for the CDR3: TGTGCCATCAGTGAGTCAGCTGCGGATACGCAGTATTTT. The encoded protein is CAISESAADTQYF.